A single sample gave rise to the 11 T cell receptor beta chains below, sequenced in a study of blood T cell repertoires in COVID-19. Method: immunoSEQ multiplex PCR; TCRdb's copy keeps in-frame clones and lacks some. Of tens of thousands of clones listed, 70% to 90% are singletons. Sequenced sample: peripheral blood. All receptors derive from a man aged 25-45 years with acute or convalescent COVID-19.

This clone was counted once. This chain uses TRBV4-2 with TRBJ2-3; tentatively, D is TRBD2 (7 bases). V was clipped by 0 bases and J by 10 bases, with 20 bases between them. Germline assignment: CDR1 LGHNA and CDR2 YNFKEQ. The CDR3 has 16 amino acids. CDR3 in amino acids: CASSQDGEGGMSAQYF. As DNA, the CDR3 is TGTGCCAGCAGCCAAGATGGGGAGGGGGGGATGTCAGCGCAGTATTTT.

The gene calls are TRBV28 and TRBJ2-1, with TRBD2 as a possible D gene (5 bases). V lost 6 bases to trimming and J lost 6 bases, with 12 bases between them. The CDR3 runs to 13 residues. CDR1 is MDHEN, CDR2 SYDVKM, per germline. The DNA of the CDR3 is TGTGCCAGCAGGACGGTCGGGGTCAATGAGCAGTTCTTC. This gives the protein CASRTVGVNEQFF.

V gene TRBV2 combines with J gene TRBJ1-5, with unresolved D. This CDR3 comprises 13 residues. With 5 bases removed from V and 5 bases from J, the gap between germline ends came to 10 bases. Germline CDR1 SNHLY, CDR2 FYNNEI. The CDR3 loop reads CASSYIADQPQHF. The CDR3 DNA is TGTGCCAGCAGTTACATCGCTGATCAGCCCCAGCATTTT.

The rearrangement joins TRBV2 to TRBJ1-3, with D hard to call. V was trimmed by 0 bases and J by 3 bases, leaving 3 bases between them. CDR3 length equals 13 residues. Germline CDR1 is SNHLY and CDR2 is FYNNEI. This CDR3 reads CASSEARGNTIYF. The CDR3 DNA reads TGTGCCAGCAGTGAAGCCCGTGGAAACACCATATATTTT.

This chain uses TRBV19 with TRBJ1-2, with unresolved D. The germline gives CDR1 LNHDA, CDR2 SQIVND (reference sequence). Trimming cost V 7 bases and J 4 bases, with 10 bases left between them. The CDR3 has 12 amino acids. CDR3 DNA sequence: TGTGCCAGTACTTCACACGTCTATGGCTACACCTTC. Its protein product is CASTSHVYGYTF.

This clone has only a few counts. The CDR3: CASRLDRGPNEKLFF. Here the CDR3 DNA reads TGTGCCAGTAGACTGGACAGGGGGCCTAATGAAAAACTGTTTTTT. The chain uses TRBV19 and TRBJ1-4; 11 bases are a match to TRBD1. From germline, CDR1 is LNHDA and CDR2 SQIVND (reference sequence). V trimming: 6 bases; J trimming: 3 bases; junction bases outside the gene matches: 3. The CDR3 spans 15 residues.

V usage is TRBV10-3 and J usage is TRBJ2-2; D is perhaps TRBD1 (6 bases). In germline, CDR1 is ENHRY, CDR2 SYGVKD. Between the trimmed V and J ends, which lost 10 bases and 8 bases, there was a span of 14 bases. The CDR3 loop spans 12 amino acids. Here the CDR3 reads CATVDSQGELFF. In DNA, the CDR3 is TGTGCCACCGTGGACAGCCAAGGGGAGCTGTTTTTT.

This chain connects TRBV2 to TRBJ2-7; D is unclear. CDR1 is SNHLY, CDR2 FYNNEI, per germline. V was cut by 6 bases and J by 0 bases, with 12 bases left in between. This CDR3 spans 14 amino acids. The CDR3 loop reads CASRMGLSSYEQYV. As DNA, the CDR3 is TGTGCCAGCAGGATGGGCCTCAGCTCCTACGAGCAGTACGTC.

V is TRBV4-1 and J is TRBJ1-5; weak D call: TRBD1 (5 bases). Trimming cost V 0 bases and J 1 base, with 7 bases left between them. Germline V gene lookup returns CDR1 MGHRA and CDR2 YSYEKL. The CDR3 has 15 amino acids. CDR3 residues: CASSQERQSNQPQHF. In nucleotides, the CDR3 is TGCGCCAGCAGCCAAGAGCGACAGAGCAATCAGCCCCAGCATTTT.

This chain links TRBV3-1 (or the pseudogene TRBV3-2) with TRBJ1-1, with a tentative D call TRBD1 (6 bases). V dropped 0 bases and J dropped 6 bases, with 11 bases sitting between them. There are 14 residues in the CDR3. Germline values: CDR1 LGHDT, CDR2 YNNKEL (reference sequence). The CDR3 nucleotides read TGTGCCAGCAGCCAAGATCGGGCAGGGGCTGAAGCTTTCTTT. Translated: CASSQDRAGAEAFF.

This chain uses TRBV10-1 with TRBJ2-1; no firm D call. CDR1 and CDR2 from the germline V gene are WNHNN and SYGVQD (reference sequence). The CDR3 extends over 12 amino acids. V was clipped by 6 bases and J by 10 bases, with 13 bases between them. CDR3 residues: CASSSDFGEQFF. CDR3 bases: TGCGCCAGCAGCTCGGATTTCGGGGAGCAGTTCTTC.